The 17 T cell receptor beta chains presented below share a single source sample, sequenced in a study of blood T cell repertoires in COVID-19. Data came from immunoSEQ multiplex PCR; TCRdb stores just in-frame clones and leaves some out. The data hold tens of thousands of clones, with 65% to 90% observed a single time. Sequencing input: peripheral blood. The receptor source for this set is a man aged 45-65 years with active COVID-19.

This clone was detected only once. The chain links TRBV7-2 to TRBJ1-5; 7 positions match TRBD1. Germline V gene sequence: CDR1 SGHTA, CDR2 FQGNSA. After removal of 5 bases from V and 4 bases from J, the junction contained 2 bases not matched to a gene. This CDR3 contains 13 residues. The CDR3 sequence: CASSTQGNQPQHF. CDR3 DNA: TGTGCCAGCAGCACACAGGGGAATCAGCCCCAGCATTTT.

The rearrangement joins TRBV28 to TRBJ1-2, with 10 bases that match TRBD1. This CDR3 has 15 amino acids. Germline values: CDR1 MDHEN, CDR2 SYDVKM. The J segment lost 4 bases and the V segment lost 5 bases, leaving 7 bases of the junction unmatched. The CDR3 sequence is CASSTPTGGLYGYTF. Here the CDR3 DNA reads TGTGCCAGCAGTACTCCGACAGGGGGCCTCTATGGCTACACCTTC.

The rearrangement joins TRBV19 to TRBJ2-3, with 9 bases lining up with TRBD1. Germline lookup yields CDR1 LNHDA and CDR2 SQIVND (reference sequence). The ends lost 6 bases at V and 6 bases at J; junction bases unmatched: 10. The CDR3 has 15 residues. The CDR3 region is CASRNLDRGGDTQYF. CDR3 nucleotides: TGTGCCAGTAGAAATCTGGACAGGGGAGGTGATACGCAGTATTTT.

The V and J genes are TRBV19 and TRBJ2-1, with no clear D. The germline V gene has CDR1 LNHDA and CDR2 SQIVND (reference sequence). Trimming took 2 bases from V and 7 from J, leaving 6 bases between them. The CDR3 runs to 12 residues. The CDR3 DNA follows: TGTGCCAGTAGTATACGAGTGAATGAGCAGTTCTTC. Its protein is CASSIRVNEQFF.

J is TRBJ2-7 and V is TRBV2; the D is unclear. Per the germline V gene, CDR1 is SNHLY and CDR2 is FYNNEI. V gave up 1 base and J gave up 3 bases, with 10 bases separating them. The CDR3 is 14 residues long. The CDR3 DNA reads as TGTGCCAGCAGTGAAGAGCCCAGGATCTACGAGCAGTACTTC. Amino acid sequence: CASSEEPRIYEQYF.

V and J are TRBV7-7 and TRBJ1-4; 10 positions match TRBD1. Losses at the gene ends were 5 bases for V and 5 bases for J; bases not matched to a gene: 5. Germline assignment: CDR1 SSHAT and CDR2 FNYEAQ (reference sequence). The CDR3 is made up of 15 amino acids. This CDR3 is CASSPTGQGNEKLFF. CDR3 nucleotides: TGTGCCAGCAGCCCAACGGGACAGGGGAATGAAAAACTGTTTTTT. The complete variable domain, with remaining parts taken from reference TRBV7-7 and TRBJ1-4, reads GAGVSQSPRYKVTKRGQDVTLRCDPISSHATLYWYQQALGQGPEFLTYFNYEAQPDKSGLPSDRFSAERPEGSISTLTIQRTEQRDSAMYRCASSPTGQGNEKLFFGSGTQLSVL.

The chain has TRBV27 and TRBJ2-7; weak D call: TRBD1 (5 bases). The CDR3 totals 16 residues. The germline gives CDR1 MNHEY, CDR2 SMNVEV (reference sequence). V shed 0 bases and J shed 2 bases, with 14 bases lying between them. CDR3 in amino acids: CASSLSRDSPTYEQYF. DNA of the CDR3: TGTGCCAGCAGTTTATCCCGTGACAGCCCAACCTACGAGCAGTACTTC.

This rearrangement joins TRBV19 to TRBJ2-2; 9 bases are a match to TRBD1. CDR3 length equals 15 residues. J gave up 1 base and V 6 bases, and 3 bases lay outside the gene matches. Germline lookup yields CDR1 LNHDA and CDR2 SQIVND (reference sequence). The CDR3 here is CASRKGQGNTGELFF. Here the CDR3 DNA reads TGTGCCAGTAGGAAGGGACAGGGGAACACCGGGGAGCTGTTTTTT.

The chain links TRBV9 to TRBJ2-7, with 9 bases fitting TRBD2. Germline V gene lookup returns CDR1 SGDLS and CDR2 YYNGEE. This CDR3 has 16 amino acids. After removal of 2 bases from V and 7 bases from J, the junction contained 13 bases not matched to a gene. CDR3 nucleotide sequence: TGTGCCAGCAGCGTCTCGTCGGGCGGGGGGGCTGGAGAGCAGTACTTC. Encoded protein: CASSVSSGGGAGEQYF. The full variable domain, its missing parts supplied by reference TRBV9 and TRBJ2-7, is DSGVTQTPKHLITATGQRVTLRCSPRSGDLSVYWYQQSLDQGLQFLIQYYNGEERAKGNILERFSAQQFPDLHSELNLSSLELGDSALYFCASSVSSGGGAGEQYFGPGTRLTVT.

The V call is TRBV20-1, the J call TRBJ2-7; 12 bases map to TRBD1. J lost 2 bases, V lost 3 bases, and 5 bases had no gene match. The CDR3 contains 15 residues. Germline V gene sequence: CDR1 DFQATT, CDR2 SNEGSKA (reference sequence). The CDR3: CSASNRDRGPYEQYF. The CDR3 coding sequence is TGCAGTGCTAGTAATAGGGACAGGGGGCCCTACGAGCAGTACTTC.

Turning to this clone: One end of the junction is discordant with germline, which a read error may explain. This chain uses TRBV7-7 with TRBJ2-3; D is possibly TRBD1 (6 bases). This CDR3 contains 15 residues. CDR1 and CDR2 from the germline V gene are SSHAT and FNYEAQ (reference sequence). The CDR3 DNA follows: TGTGCTAGCAGTTCCGGCAGGGGTTTCACAGATACGCAGTATTTT. Translating gives CASSSGRGFTDTQYF.

The chain is built from TRBV5-1 and TRBJ1-2; D uncertain. The germline CDR1 and CDR2 sequences are SGHRS and YFSETQ. CDR3 length equals 12 residues. Trimming took 0 bases from V and 6 from J, leaving 6 bases between them. CDR3 protein: CASSLDIDGYTF. Here the CDR3 DNA reads TGCGCCAGCAGCTTGGATATCGATGGCTACACCTTC.

The chain carries TRBV7-3 and TRBJ2-3, with D possibly TRBD2 on 6 matching bases. This CDR3 region has 15 residues. V lost 5 bases to trimming and J lost 0 bases, with 12 bases between them. The germline V gene has CDR1 SGHTA and CDR2 FQGTGA. CDR3 in DNA: TGTGCCAGCAGCCCCGCCGGGACTAGCACAGATACGCAGTATTTT. Residues: CASSPAGTSTDTQYF.

The rearrangement joins TRBV10-3 to TRBJ2-3, with 12 bases aligning to TRBD2. CDR1 is ENHRY and CDR2 is SYGVKD in the germline V gene. V lost 1 base, J lost 5 bases, and 4 bases stayed unmatched. The CDR3 consists of 16 residues. For the CDR3, the DNA is TGTGCCATCAGTGAGTTGACTAGCGGGAGAATAGATACGCAGTATTTT. The encoded protein is CAISELTSGRIDTQYF.

The chain joins TRBV28 to TRBJ2-7, with 7 bases that match TRBD2. The junction had 10 bases not matched to a gene; V was cut back by 3 bases and J by 2 bases. This CDR3 has 16 amino acids. CDR1 is MDHEN and CDR2 is SYDVKM in the germline V gene. Here the CDR3 reads CASSFVGEAGTYEQYF. CDR3 nucleotide sequence: TGTGCCAGCAGTTTCGTCGGAGAAGCGGGGACCTACGAGCAGTACTTC. Variable domain in full (rest from reference TRBV28 and TRBJ2-7): DVKVTQSSRYLVKRTGEKVFLECVQDMDHENMFWYRQDPGLGLRLIYFSYDVKMKEKGDIPEGYSVSREKKERFSLILESASTNQTSMYLCASSFVGEAGTYEQYFGPGTRLTVT.

Note on this clone: One end of the junction does not line up with germline, which may come from a read error. The chain uses TRBV11-2 and TRBJ2-2; TRBD2 matches 15 bases. This CDR3 comprises 16 residues. From germline, CDR1 is SGHAT and CDR2 FQNNGV. The CDR3 sequence is CASEGLAGGGHRGAVF. In DNA form, the CDR3 reads TGTGCCAGCGAGGGACTAGCGGGAGGAGGGCACCGGGGAGCTGTTTTT.

This clone was counted once. The chain has TRBV19 and TRBJ1-2; D is ambiguous. The V and J ends lost 0 bases and 4 bases respectively, with 18 bases between them. Germline V gives CDR1 LNHDA, CDR2 SQIVND (reference sequence). The CDR3 is 17 amino acids. CDR3 residues: CASSIEVTGSSRYGYTF. Written as DNA, the CDR3 is TGTGCCAGTAGTATAGAGGTAACGGGATCCAGCCGCTATGGCTACACCTTC.